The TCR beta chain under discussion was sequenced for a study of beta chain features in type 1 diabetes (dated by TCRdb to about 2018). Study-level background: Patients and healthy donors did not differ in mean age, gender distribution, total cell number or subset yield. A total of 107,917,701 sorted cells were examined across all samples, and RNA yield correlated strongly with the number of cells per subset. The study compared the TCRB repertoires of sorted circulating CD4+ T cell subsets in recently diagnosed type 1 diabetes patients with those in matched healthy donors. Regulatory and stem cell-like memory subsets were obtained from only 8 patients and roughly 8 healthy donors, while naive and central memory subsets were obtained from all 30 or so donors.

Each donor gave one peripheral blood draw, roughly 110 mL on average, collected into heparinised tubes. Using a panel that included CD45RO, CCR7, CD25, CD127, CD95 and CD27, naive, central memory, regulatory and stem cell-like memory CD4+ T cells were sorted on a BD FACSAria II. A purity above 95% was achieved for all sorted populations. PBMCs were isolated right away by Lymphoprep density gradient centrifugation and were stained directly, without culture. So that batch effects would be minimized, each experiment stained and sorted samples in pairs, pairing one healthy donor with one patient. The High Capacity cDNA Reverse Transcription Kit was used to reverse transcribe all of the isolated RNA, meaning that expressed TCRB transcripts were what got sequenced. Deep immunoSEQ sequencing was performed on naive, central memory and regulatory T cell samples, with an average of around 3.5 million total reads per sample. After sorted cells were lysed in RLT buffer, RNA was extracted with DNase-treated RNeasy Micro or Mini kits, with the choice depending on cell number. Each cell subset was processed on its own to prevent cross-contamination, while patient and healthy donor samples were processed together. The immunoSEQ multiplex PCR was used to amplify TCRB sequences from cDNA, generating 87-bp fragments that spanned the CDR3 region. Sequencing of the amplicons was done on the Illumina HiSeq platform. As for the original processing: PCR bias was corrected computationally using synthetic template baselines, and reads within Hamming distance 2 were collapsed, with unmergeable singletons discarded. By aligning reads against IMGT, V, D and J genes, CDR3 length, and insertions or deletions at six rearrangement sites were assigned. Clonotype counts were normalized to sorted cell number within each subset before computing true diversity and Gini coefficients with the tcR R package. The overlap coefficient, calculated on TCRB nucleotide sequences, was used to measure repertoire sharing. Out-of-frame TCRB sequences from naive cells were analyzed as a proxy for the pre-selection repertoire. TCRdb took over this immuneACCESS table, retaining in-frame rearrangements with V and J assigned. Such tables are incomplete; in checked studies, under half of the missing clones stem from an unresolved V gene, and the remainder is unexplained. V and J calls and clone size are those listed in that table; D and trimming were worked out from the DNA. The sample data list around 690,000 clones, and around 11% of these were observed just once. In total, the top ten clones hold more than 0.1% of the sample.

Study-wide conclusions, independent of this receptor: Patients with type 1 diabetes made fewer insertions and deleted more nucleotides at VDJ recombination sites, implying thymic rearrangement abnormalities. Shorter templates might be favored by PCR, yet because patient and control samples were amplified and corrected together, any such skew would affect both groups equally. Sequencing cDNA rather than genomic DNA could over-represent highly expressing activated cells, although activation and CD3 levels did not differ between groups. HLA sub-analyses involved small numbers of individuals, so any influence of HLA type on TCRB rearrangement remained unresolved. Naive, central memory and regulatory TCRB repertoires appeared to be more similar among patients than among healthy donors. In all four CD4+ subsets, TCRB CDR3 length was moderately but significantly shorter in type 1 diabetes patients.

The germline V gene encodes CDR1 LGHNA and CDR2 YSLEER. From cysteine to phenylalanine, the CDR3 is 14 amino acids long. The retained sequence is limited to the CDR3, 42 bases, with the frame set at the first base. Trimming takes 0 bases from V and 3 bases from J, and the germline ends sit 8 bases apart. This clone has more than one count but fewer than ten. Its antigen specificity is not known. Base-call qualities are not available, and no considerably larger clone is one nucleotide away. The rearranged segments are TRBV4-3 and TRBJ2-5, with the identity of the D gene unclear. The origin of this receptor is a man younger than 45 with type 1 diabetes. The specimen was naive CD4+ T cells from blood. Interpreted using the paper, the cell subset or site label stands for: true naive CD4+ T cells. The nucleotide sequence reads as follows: TGCGCCAGCAGCCAAGAACCCACTGAAGAGACCCAGTACTTC. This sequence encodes CASSQEPTEETQYF.